This T cell receptor beta chain was identified in a study of blood T cell repertoires in COVID-19. The V end was cut by 3 bases, the J end by 6 bases, with 11 bases between. The germline CDR1 and CDR2 sequences are SGHAT and FQNNGV. CDR3 length: 14 amino acids. Generated by immunoSEQ multiplex PCR, the TCRdb table keeps only in-frame clones and is missing some. Of under 300,000 clones listed, less than 85% are singletons. This sequence was found in a man aged 55-75 years who had recovered from COVID-19. Material for sequencing was peripheral blood. This rearrangement joins TRBV11-2 to TRBJ2-2; maybe TRBD2 (6 bases). The CDR3 DNA reads TGTGCCAGCAGCTTTTACAGGAGGGCCGGGGAGCTGTTTTTT. It codes for CASSFYRRAGELFF.